This T cell receptor beta chain was sequenced in a study of glioma-infiltrating T cells after dendritic cell vaccination. As for the study in general: Autologous tumor lysate-pulsed dendritic cell vaccination was given between 2003 and 2012.

V shed 0 bases and J 5 bases; nucleotides not matched to a gene: 6. The CDR3 is 15 residues long. Germline CDR1 is SGHDT and CDR2 is YYEEEE. Sequenced by immunoSEQ multiplex PCR; TCRdb stores in-frame clones only, minus some. The table records fewer than 85,000 clones, roughly 90% of them present only once. Isocitrate dehydrogenase mutation was absent in all glioblastoma patients. The clonotype was recovered from a human donor with glioblastoma. The chain joins TRBV5-6 to TRBJ2-7; 9 bases agree with TRBD2. This material consisted of blood, taken before dendritic cell vaccination. CDR3 amino acids: CASSLAGSGSDEQYF. CDR3 nucleotide sequence: TGTGCCAGCAGCTTGGCGGGTAGCGGGAGCGACGAGCAGTACTTC. Combining the CDR3 with reference TRBV5-6 and TRBJ2-7 gives the whole variable domain DAGVTQSPTHLIKTRGQQVTLRCSPKSGHDTVSWYQQALGQGPQFIFQYYEEEERQRGNFPDRFSGHQFPNYSSELNVNALLLGDSALYLCASSLAGSGSDEQYFGPGTRLTVT.